The present T cell receptor beta chain was sequenced within a study of regulatory T cells in long-lasting Graves disease. Study-level points and caveats: Fewer public clonotypes were shared by new patients (966) than by persistent patients (about 2,500). Persistent disease preferred TRBV28, TRBJ1-2 and TRBJ2-5.

The V and J ends lost 0 bases and 5 bases respectively, with 16 bases between them. CDR3 length: 15 amino acids. CDR1 and CDR2 from the germline V gene are DFQATT and SNEGSKA (reference sequence). The authors built TCR beta libraries using iRepertoire HTBI primers and Arm-PCR of CDR3 regions. TCRdb reprocessed the multiplex PCR reads via MiXCR and lists one record per CDR3 protein. The repertoire includes about 400,000 distinct CDR3 sequences, roughly 15% of them detected once, and 7.8% sits in the top ten. Ten or more counts support this clonotype. What it recognizes is unknown. Documented time point: newly diagnosed GD, antithyroid drugs for less than 3 months. Scientists built the TCR library using RNA that was extracted from PBMCs. The same data also contributed to another study, on T cells in Graves' hyperthyroidism and ophthalmopathy.

The rearrangement uses TRBV20-1 and TRBJ2-5, with D possibly matching TRBD2 (5 bases). The sequence derives from a woman in her thirties or forties with Graves disease. The sequencing used peripheral blood mononuclear cells (PBMCs), collected at new diagnosis, from a patient treated with antithyroid drugs. The CDR3 region has the DNA TGCAGTGCTAGAGATTCTAGCAGCCCAAAGGAGACCCAGTACTTC. This gives the protein CSARDSSSPKETQYF.